The 10 T cell receptor beta chains listed next were all sequenced from one sample in a study of blood T cell repertoires in COVID-19. Profiling relied on immunoSEQ multiplex PCR, and the TCRdb table lists in-frame clones only, not all of them. The table lists fewer than 150,000 clones, roughly 89% of them singletons, with 3.5% to 4.5% in the top ten. Sequencing was performed on peripheral blood. These TCRs come from a woman aged 60-70 years with COVID-19, enrolled during active disease.

This CDR3 is CASSFRLAGGRADTQYF. CDR3 DNA: TGTGCCAGCAGCTTCCGACTAGCGGGGGGGAGGGCAGATACGCAGTATTTT. This chain uses TRBV7-8 with TRBJ2-3, with 14 bases aligning to TRBD2. Trimming removed 3 bases from V and 4 bases from J; junction bases left unmatched: 6. Germline values: CDR1 SGHVS, CDR2 FQNEAQ. The CDR3 has 17 residues.

The chain uses TRBV30 and TRBJ2-7, with 7 bases aligning to TRBD2. CDR1 GTSNPN and CDR2 SVGIG come from the germline V gene (reference sequence). The CDR3 contains 12 residues. The trim removed 3 bases at V and 4 bases at J, leaving 3 bases unmatched. The CDR3 region has the DNA TGTGCCTGGAGCCGGACTAGATACGAGCAGTACTTC. The encoded protein is CAWSRTRYEQYF.

The CDR3 DNA follows: TGTGCCAGCAGCGCGGGGACTAGCGGTGCCTACGAGCAGTACTTC. Its translation: CASSAGTSGAYEQYF. The chain recombines TRBV5-4 with TRBJ2-7; 11 bases map to TRBD2. The CDR3 is made up of 15 amino acids. After removal of 4 bases from V and 2 bases from J, the junction contained 5 bases not matched to a gene. Germline CDR1 SGHNT, CDR2 YYREEE (reference sequence).

The chain recombines TRBV23-1 with TRBJ1-4, with TRBD1 matching over 8 bases. Being an ORF, TRBV23-1 has a function that is uncertain. V dropped 7 bases and J dropped 8; count of bases not matched to a gene: 9. The CDR3 is 14 residues long. CDR3 DNA sequence: TGCGCCAGCACCCGGACAGGGACCTGGGAAAAACTGTTTTTT. As protein: CASTRTGTWEKLFF.

The J gene is TRBJ2-3, the V gene TRBV3-1 (or the pseudogene TRBV3-2), with 9 nucleotides matching TRBD2. The trim removed 4 bases at V and 4 bases at J, leaving 6 bases unmatched. The CDR3 is 15 residues long. CDR1 is LGHDT, CDR2 YNNKEL, per germline (reference sequence). CDR3 bases: TGTGCCAGCAGCCTAGGACCTAGCGGGGCAGATACGCAGTATTTT. This translates into CASSLGPSGADTQYF.

The V call is TRBV6-5, the J call TRBJ1-2, with 8 bases that match TRBD1. The CDR3 covers 14 residues. Trimming cost V 7 bases and J 5 bases; bases outside gene matches: 9. Germline CDR1 and CDR2: MNHEY and SVGAGI. CDR3 loop: CASKEGGQAYGYTF. The CDR3 DNA follows: TGTGCCAGCAAAGAAGGGGGACAGGCTTATGGCTACACCTTC.

The chain couples TRBV28 to TRBJ1-5; a possible D gene is TRBD1 (5 bases). CDR1 is MDHEN and CDR2 is SYDVKM in the germline V gene. This CDR3 has 15 amino acids. The V gene lost 5 bases and the J gene lost 7 bases, with 18 bases spanning the gap. The DNA for the CDR3 is TGTGCCAGCAGTGATCTTCAGGGATATTTCCAGCCCCAGCATTTT. Translation gives CASSDLQGYFQPQHF.

The chain couples TRBV7-2 to TRBJ1-5; D is ambiguous. From germline, CDR1 is SGHTA and CDR2 FQGNSA. V lost 5 bases and J 3 bases, leaving 8 bases between the germline ends. The CDR3 sequence is 13 residues long. The DNA for the CDR3 is TGTGCCAGCAGCCAAGAGCCCAATCAGCCCCAGCATTTT. Its translation: CASSQEPNQPQHF.

V and J are TRBV10-2 and TRBJ1-3; the match to TRBD1 covers 10 bases. After removal of 8 bases from V and 2 bases from J, the junction contained 6 bases not matched to a gene. Germline V gene data show CDR1 as WSHSY and CDR2 as SAAADI. The CDR3 has 15 residues. Written as DNA, the CDR3 is TGCGCCAGCGATGGACAGGGGGGTGCTGGAAACACCATATATTTT. Its translation: CASDGQGGAGNTIYF.

The V gene is TRBV6-6, the J gene TRBJ2-1; 9 bases map to TRBD1. After removal of 6 bases from V and 4 bases from J, the junction contained 7 bases not matched to a gene. CDR3 length: 15 residues. Germline V gene lookup returns CDR1 MNHNY and CDR2 SVGAGI (reference sequence). The CDR3 spells CASSPQGASYNEQFF. The CDR3 DNA is TGTGCCAGCAGCCCACAGGGGGCCTCTTACAATGAGCAGTTCTTC.